The source of this T cell receptor beta chain is a study of blood T cell repertoires in COVID-19. TCRdb keeps only in-frame clones here, not all; method: immunoSEQ multiplex PCR. The data contain about 140,000 clones, 80% to 85% of them seen just once; the ten biggest clones take up about 4%. The V gene lost 5 bases and the J gene lost 3 bases, with 8 bases spanning the gap. This CDR3 contains 13 residues. The germline V gene encodes CDR1 SGHAT and CDR2 FQNNGV. The source of this sequence is a woman of 80 years or more with acute or convalescent COVID-19. This chain links TRBV11-2 with TRBJ2-1; a possible D gene is TRBD2 (6 bases). The specimen was peripheral blood. Here the CDR3 reads CASSQGGYNEQFF. DNA of the CDR3: TGTGCCAGCAGCCAGGGAGGCTACAATGAGCAGTTCTTC. Using reference TRBV11-2 and TRBJ2-1 for the parts outside the CDR3, the full variable domain is EAGVAQSPRYKIIEKRQSVAFWCNPISGHATLYWYQQILGQGPKLLIQFQNNGVVDDSQLPKDRFSAERLKGVDSTLKIQPAKLEDSAVYLCASSQGGYNEQFFGPGTRLTVL.